The T cell receptor beta chain under discussion was sequenced for a study of T cell responses to AZD1222 COVID-19 vaccine. Whole-study results and caveats: A reported finding is that nearly half of spike-specific TCRs target unmutated variant regions.

Some second doses came at about 4 weeks and others at about 12 weeks; these were pooled. V was trimmed by 5 bases and J by 10 bases, leaving 18 bases between them. The germline gives CDR1 SGHTA, CDR2 FQGNSA. The CDR3 has 14 residues. The method was immunoSEQ multiplex PCR; TCRdb's version includes in-frame clones alone and lacks a portion of them. The sample lists 75,000 to 85,000 clones; around 90% were seen once. As concerns this clone: No antigen is known for it.

The genes are TRBV7-2 and TRBJ2-1, with a tentative D call TRBD2 (5 bases). This TCR was recovered from an adult who received the AZD1222 COVID-19 vaccine. The sequencing here drew on peripheral blood, taken 28 days after the second AZD1222 dose. CDR3 bases: TGTGCCAGCAGCCCCCCCCGCGGTCCGGGGGAGCAGTTCTTC. Translating it yields CASSPPRGPGEQFF.